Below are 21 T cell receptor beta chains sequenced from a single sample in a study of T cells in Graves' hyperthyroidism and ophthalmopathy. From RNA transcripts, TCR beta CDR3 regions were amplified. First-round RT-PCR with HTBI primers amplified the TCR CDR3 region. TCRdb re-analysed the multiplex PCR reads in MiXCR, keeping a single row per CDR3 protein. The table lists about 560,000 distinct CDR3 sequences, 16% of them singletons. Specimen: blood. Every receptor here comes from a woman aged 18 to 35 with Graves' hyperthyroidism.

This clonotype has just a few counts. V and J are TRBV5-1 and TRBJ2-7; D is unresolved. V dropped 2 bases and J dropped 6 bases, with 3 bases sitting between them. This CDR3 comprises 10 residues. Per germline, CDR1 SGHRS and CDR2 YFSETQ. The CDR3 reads CASSFAEQYF. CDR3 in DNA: TGCGCCAGCAGCTTCGCCGAGCAGTACTTC. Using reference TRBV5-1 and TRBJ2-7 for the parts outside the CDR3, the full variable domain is KAGVTQTPRYLIKTRGQQVTLSCSPISGHRSVSWYQQTPGQGLQFLFEYFSETQRNKGNFPGRFSGRQFSNSRSEMNVSTLELGDSALYLCASSFAEQYFGPGTRLTVT.

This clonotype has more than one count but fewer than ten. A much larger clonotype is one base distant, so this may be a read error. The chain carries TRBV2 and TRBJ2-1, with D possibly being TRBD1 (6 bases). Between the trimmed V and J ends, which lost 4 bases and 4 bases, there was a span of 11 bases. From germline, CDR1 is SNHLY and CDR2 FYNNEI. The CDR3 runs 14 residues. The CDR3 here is CASSGVGQYNEQFF. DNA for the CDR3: TGTGCCAGCAGTGGAGTAGGACAGTACAATGAGCAGTTCTTC.

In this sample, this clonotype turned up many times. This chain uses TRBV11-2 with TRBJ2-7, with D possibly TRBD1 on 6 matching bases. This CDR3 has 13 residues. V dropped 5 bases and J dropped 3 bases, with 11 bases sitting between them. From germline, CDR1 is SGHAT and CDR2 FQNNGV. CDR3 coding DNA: TGTGCCAGCAGCACCGGACAGATCTACGAGCAGTACTTC. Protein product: CASSTGQIYEQYF.

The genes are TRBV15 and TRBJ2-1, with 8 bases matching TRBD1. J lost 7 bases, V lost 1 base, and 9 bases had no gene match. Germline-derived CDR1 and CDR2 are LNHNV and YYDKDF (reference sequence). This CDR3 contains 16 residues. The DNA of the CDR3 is TGTGCCACCAGCAGAGTCGGTGGCAGGGGGCTGAATGAGCAGTTCTTC. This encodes CATSRVGGRGLNEQFF.

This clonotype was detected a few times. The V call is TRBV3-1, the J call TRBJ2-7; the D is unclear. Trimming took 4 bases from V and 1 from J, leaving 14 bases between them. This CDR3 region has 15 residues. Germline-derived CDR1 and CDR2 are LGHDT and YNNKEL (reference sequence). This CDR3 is CASSRSATASYEQYF. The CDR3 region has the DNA TGTGCCAGCAGCCGGAGTGCAACGGCTTCCTACGAGCAGTACTTC.

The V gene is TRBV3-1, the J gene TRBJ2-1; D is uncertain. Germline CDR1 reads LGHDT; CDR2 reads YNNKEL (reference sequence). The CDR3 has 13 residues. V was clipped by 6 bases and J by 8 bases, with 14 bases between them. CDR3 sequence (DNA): TGTGCCAGCAGGCCAACCGCGGTCGATGAGCAGTTCTTC. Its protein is CASRPTAVDEQFF.

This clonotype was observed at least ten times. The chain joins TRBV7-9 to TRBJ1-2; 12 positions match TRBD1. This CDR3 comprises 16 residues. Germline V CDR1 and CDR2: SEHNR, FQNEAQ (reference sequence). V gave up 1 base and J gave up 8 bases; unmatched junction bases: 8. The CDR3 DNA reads TGTGCCAGCAGCTTAGGCCCCGGGACAGGGGGCGGGGGCTACACCTTC. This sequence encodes CASSLGPGTGGGGYTF.

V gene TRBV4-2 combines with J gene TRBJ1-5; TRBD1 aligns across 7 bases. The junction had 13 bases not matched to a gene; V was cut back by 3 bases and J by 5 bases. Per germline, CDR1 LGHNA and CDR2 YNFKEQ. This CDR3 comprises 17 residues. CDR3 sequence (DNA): TGTGCCAGCAGCCAGGATAATCTACAGGGGCGCCATCAGCCCCAGCATTTT. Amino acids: CASSQDNLQGRHQPQHF.

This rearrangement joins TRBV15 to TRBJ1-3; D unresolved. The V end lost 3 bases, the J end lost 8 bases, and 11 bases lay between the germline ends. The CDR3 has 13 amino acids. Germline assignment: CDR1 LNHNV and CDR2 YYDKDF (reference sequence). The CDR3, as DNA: TGTGCCACCAGCAGCATGTCCGGGTACACCATATATTTT. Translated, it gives CATSSMSGYTIYF.

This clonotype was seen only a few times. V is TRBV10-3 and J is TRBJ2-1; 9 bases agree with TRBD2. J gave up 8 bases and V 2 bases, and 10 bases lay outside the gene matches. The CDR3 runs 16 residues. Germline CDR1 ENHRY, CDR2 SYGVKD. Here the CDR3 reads CAISEVLTSGHDEQFF. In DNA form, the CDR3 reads TGTGCCATCAGTGAGGTCTTAACTAGCGGGCATGATGAGCAGTTCTTC.

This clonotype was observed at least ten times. The CDR3 reads CSALQGQGNTIYF. The CDR3 DNA reads as TGCAGTGCCCTTCAAGGGCAAGGAAACACCATATATTTT. The V gene is TRBV20-1, the J gene TRBJ1-3; D not resolved. The CDR3 spans 13 residues. Deletions cut 6 bases from V and 4 bases from J, with 13 bases between. Looked up from germline, CDR1 is DFQATT and CDR2 is SNEGSKA (reference sequence).

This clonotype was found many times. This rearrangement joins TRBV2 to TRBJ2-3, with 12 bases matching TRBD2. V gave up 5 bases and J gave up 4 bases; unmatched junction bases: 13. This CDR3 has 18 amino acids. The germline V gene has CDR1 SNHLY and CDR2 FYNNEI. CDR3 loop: CASSPFLLAGGLSDTQYF. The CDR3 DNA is TGTGCCAGCAGTCCCTTTCTCCTAGCGGGGGGGCTTTCAGATACGCAGTATTTT.

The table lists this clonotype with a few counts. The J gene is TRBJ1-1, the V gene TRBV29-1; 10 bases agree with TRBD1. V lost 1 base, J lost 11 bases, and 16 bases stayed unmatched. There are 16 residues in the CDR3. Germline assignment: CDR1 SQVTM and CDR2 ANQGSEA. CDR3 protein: CSVEAKIRGQGIGAFF. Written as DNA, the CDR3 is TGCAGCGTTGAAGCTAAGATTCGGGGACAGGGGATTGGGGCTTTCTTT.

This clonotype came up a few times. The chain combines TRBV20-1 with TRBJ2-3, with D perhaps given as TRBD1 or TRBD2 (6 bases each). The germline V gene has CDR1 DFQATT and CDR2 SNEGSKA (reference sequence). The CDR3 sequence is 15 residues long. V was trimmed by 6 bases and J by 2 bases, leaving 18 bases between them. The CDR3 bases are TGCAGTGCCCCTACCAAAGGGGGACTCACAGATACGCAGTATTTT. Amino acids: CSAPTKGGLTDTQYF.

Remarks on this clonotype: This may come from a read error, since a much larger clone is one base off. CDR3 protein: CASSLLIFLNTGAFF. In DNA form, the CDR3 reads TGTGCCAGCAGCTTATTAATCTTCCTTAACACTGGAGCTTTCTTT. The chain employs TRBV5-5 and TRBJ1-1; D not certain. CDR3 length: 15 amino acids. Germline V gene sequence: CDR1 SGHKS, CDR2 YYEKEE (reference sequence).

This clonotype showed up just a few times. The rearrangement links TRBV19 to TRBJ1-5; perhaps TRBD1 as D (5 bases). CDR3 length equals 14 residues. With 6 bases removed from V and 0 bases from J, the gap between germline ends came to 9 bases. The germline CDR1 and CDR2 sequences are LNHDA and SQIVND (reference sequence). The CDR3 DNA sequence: TGTGCCAGTAGGGGGACGGTTAGCAATCAGCCCCAGCATTTT. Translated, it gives CASRGTVSNQPQHF.

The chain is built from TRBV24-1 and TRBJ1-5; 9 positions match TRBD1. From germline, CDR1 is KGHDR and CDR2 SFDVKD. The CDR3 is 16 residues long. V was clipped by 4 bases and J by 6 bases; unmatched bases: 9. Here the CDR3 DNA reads TGTGCCACCAGTGACCGTACAGGGGGCTTAGGTCAGCCCCAGCATTTT. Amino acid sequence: CATSDRTGGLGQPQHF.

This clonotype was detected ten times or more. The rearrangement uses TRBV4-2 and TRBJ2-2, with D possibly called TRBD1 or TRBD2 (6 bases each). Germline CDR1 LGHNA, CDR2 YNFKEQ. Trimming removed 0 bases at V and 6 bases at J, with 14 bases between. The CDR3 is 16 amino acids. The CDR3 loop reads CASSQDQGGGAGELFF. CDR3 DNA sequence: TGTGCCAGCAGCCAAGATCAAGGAGGGGGAGCCGGGGAGCTGTTTTTT.

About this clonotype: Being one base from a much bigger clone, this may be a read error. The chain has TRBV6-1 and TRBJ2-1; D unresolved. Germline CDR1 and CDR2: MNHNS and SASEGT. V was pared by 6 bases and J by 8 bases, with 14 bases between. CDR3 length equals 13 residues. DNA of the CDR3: TGTGCCAGCAGACGCGACACGTTCTATGAGCAGTTCTTC. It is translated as CASRRDTFYEQFF.

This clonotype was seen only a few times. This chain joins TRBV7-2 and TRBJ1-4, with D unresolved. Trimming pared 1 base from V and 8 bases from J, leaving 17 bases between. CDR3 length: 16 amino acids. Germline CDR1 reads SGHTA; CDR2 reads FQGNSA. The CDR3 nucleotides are TGTGCCAGCAGCTTAGAAGGATGGAGCAGTCGCGAAAAACTGTTTTTT. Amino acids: CASSLEGWSSREKLFF.

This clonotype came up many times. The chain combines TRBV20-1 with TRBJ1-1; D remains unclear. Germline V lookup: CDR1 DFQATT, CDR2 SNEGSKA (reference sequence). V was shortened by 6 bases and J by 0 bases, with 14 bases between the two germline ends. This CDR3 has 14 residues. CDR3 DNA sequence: TGCAGTGCATCGTCAGCTAACATGAACACTGAAGCTTTCTTT. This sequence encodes CSASSANMNTEAFF.